Listed here are 28 T cell receptor beta chains from one sample, sequenced in a study of early T cells in non-severe SARS-CoV-2 infection. Each CDR3 protein gets one entry after TCRdb re-called the 5' RACE reads with MiXCR. The sample lists tens of thousands of distinct CDR3 sequences; roughly 12% were seen once. The sample here was whole blood, taken at baseline. The receptors here all came from an adult who was a healthcare worker with PCR-confirmed SARS-CoV-2 infection or an uninfected control (not recorded which).

This clonotype was detected only a few times. The chain employs TRBV7-8 and TRBJ2-3; D is unclear. Deletions cut 3 bases from V and 0 bases from J, with 13 bases between. The CDR3 covers 16 residues. Per the germline V gene, CDR1 is SGHVS and CDR2 is FQNEAQ. The CDR3 loop is CASSFLRALSTDTQYF. Here the CDR3 DNA reads TGTGCCAGCAGCTTCCTAAGGGCTTTGAGCACAGATACGCAGTATTTT.

This clonotype was counted between two and nine times. The chain uses TRBV5-4 and TRBJ2-3, with TRBD2 matching 14 bases. The V segment lost 3 bases and the J segment 1 base; nucleotides outside the gene matches: 7. The CDR3 spans 18 residues. Germline V gene sequence: CDR1 SGHNT, CDR2 YYREEE (reference sequence). The CDR3 nucleotides read TGTGCCAGCAGCTCCTTTGGGACTAGCGGGAGACGCACAGATACGCAGTATTTT. It yields the protein CASSSFGTSGRRTDTQYF.

Judged by abundance, this clonotype is medium-sized. The DNA for the CDR3 is TGTGCCAGCAGCCGAAAGACAGGGCACAATGAGCAGTTCTTC. Residues: CASSRKTGHNEQFF. The chain uses TRBV3-1 and TRBJ2-1, with TRBD1 matching over 7 bases. The CDR3 loop spans 14 amino acids. The V and J ends lost 4 bases and 5 bases, in that order; junction bases with no gene match: 5. The germline V gene encodes CDR1 LGHDT and CDR2 YNNKEL (reference sequence).

This clonotype has only a few counts. The chain recombines TRBV7-8 with TRBJ1-6; possibly TRBD1 for D (5 bases). Germline CDR1 and CDR2: SGHVS and FQNEAQ. Trimming removed 1 base at V and 11 bases at J, with 18 bases between. There are 16 residues in the CDR3. CDR3 DNA: TGTGCCAGCAGCTTAGTGGGCGGGGCTCCTAGGGCACCCCTCCACTTT. Translated: CASSLVGGAPRAPLHF. The entire variable domain, with the rest obtained from reference TRBV7-8 and TRBJ1-6, is as follows: GAGVSQSPRYKVAKRGQDVALRCDPISGHVSLFWYQQALGQGPEFLTYFQNEAQLDKSGLPSDRFFAERPEGSVSTLKIQRTQQEDSAVYLCASSLVGGAPRAPLHFGNGTRLTVT.

The V call is TRBV18, the J call TRBJ1-2; 8 positions agree with TRBD1. The J segment lost 3 bases and the V segment lost 3 bases, leaving 6 bases of the junction unmatched. CDR1 and CDR2 from the germline V gene are KGHSH and LQKENI. CDR3 length equals 15 residues. CDR3 DNA sequence: TGTGCCAGCTCACCCGCAGGGGGCGCAGACTATGGCTACACCTTC. Residues: CASSPAGGADYGYTF.

V and J are TRBV20-1 and TRBJ1-5; TRBD1 might be the D (5 bases). Deletions cut 1 base from V and 6 bases from J, with 13 bases between. The germline gives CDR1 DFQATT, CDR2 SNEGSKA (reference sequence). The CDR3 extends over 14 amino acids. CDR3 loop: CSARGEGRVQPQHF. The CDR3, as DNA: TGCAGTGCTAGAGGGGAGGGGCGCGTTCAGCCCCAGCATTTT.

V and J are TRBV29-1 and TRBJ2-7; TRBD1 matches at 10 bases. The V segment lost 5 bases and the J segment 0 bases; nucleotides outside the gene matches: 4. CDR1 and CDR2 (germline): SQVTM, ANQGSEA. The CDR3 is 14 residues long. CDR3 region: CSVPGQGSSYEQYF. Written as DNA, the CDR3 is TGCAGCGTTCCGGGACAGGGGTCCTCCTACGAGCAGTACTTC.

This clonotype was observed a few times. J is TRBJ1-1 and V is TRBV14; 7 bases map to TRBD1. Unmatched junction bases numbered 4, after V lost 0 bases and J lost 0 bases. CDR3 length: 16 amino acids. The germline V gene has CDR1 SGHDN and CDR2 FVKESK. The chain's CDR3 is CASSQDATGMNTEAFF. CDR3 bases: TGTGCCAGCAGCCAAGATGCGACAGGGATGAACACTGAAGCTTTCTTT.

The rearrangement uses TRBV2 and TRBJ2-1, with 7 bases that match TRBD1. CDR3 length: 16 residues. The ends lost 4 bases at V and 0 bases at J; junction bases unmatched: 6. In germline, CDR1 is SNHLY, CDR2 FYNNEI. Here the CDR3 DNA reads TGTGCCAGCAGTGTTTCAGGGGGAACCTCCTACAATGAGCAGTTCTTC. The encoded protein is CASSVSGGTSYNEQFF.

This clonotype appeared a single time. The chain recombines TRBV15 with TRBJ1-4; TRBD1 agrees at 7 bases. CDR1 is LNHNV, CDR2 YYDKDF, per germline (reference sequence). This CDR3 contains 16 residues. V lost 3 bases to trimming and J lost 0 bases; unmatched junction nucleotides: 4. CDR3 sequence reads: CATSRGQISTNEKLFF. CDR3 nucleotides: TGTGCCACCAGCAGGGGACAGATCTCAACTAATGAAAAACTGTTTTTT.

In this sample, this clonotype turned up a few times. The rearrangement links TRBV7-6 to TRBJ2-7; 9 bases match TRBD2. J lost 3 bases, V lost 2 bases, and 2 bases had no gene match. The CDR3 runs 14 residues. Per germline, CDR1 SGHVS and CDR2 FNYEAQ. The chain's CDR3 is CASSLLAGNYEQYF. The CDR3 nucleotides read TGTGCCAGCAGCTTACTAGCGGGGAACTACGAGCAGTACTTC.

This clonotype was recorded at least ten times. The chain carries TRBV28 and TRBJ1-3; no clear D gene. The CDR3 has 13 amino acids. V was cut by 6 bases and J by 0 bases, with 6 bases left in between. The germline V gene has CDR1 MDHEN and CDR2 SYDVKM. CDR3 coding DNA: TGTGCCAGCAGGCTGTACTCTGGAAACACCATATATTTT. Its protein is CASRLYSGNTIYF.

This clonotype was observed a few times. The chain recombines TRBV30 with TRBJ1-1; D unresolved. V gave up 4 bases and J gave up 1 base, with 16 bases separating them. This CDR3 region has 15 residues. Germline CDR1 is GTSNPN and CDR2 is SVGIG (reference sequence). For the CDR3, the DNA is TGTGCCTGGATCCGAGGGCCAGGAGGGAACACTGAAGCTTTCTTT. This encodes CAWIRGPGGNTEAFF.

This clonotype was counted between two and nine times. This sequence joins TRBV7-9 and TRBJ2-5; 7 positions agree with TRBD2. J was trimmed by 1 base and V by 2 bases; bases with no gene match: 4. The CDR3 spans 15 residues. In germline, CDR1 is SEHNR, CDR2 FQNEAQ (reference sequence). The CDR3 is CASSLHGTIQETQYF. The CDR3 DNA sequence: TGTGCCAGCAGCTTACACGGGACTATCCAAGAGACCCAGTACTTC. The variable domain in full, completed from reference TRBV7-9 and TRBJ2-5, reads DTGVSQNPRHKITKRGQNVTFRCDPISEHNRLYWYRQTLGQGPEFLTYFQNEAQLEKSRLLSDRFSAERPKGSFSTLEIQRTEQGDSAMYLCASSLHGTIQETQYFGPGTRLLVL.

This clonotype showed up just a few times. The chain carries TRBV19 and TRBJ2-6, with TRBD1 matching over 9 bases. The CDR3 consists of 16 residues. V dropped 7 bases and J dropped 0; count of bases not matched to a gene: 4. Germline V gene data show CDR1 as LNHDA and CDR2 as SQIVND (reference sequence). The CDR3 nucleotides are TGTGCCAGTATGTACAGGGGGCTCTCTGGGGCCAACGTCCTGACTTTC. Translation gives CASMYRGLSGANVLTF.

This chain connects TRBV28 to TRBJ2-2; 9 bases line up with TRBD1. CDR3 length: 18 amino acids. Germline lookup yields CDR1 MDHEN and CDR2 SYDVKM. J gave up 4 bases and V 3 bases, and 12 bases lay outside the gene matches. In DNA, the CDR3 is TGTGCCAGCAGTTTCTCGCCGGGACAGGGAGATTCCACCGGGGAGCTGTTTTTT. Translating gives CASSFSPGQGDSTGELFF.

The chain recombines TRBV24-1 with TRBJ2-2; D not resolved. The CDR3 is made up of 13 amino acids. Germline V gene data show CDR1 as KGHDR and CDR2 as SFDVKD. V dropped 12 bases and J dropped 1 base, with 11 bases sitting between them. The CDR3 DNA reads as TGTGCCTCCGGACCAGTGAACACCGGGGAGCTGTTTTTT. This translates into CASGPVNTGELFF.

In this sample, this clonotype turned up many times. The chain carries TRBV5-8 and TRBJ1-1; D remains ambiguous. V shed 2 bases and J shed 0 bases, with 5 bases lying between them. Germline assignment: CDR1 SGHTS and CDR2 YDEGEE. This CDR3 has 13 amino acids. CDR3 DNA: TGTGCCAGCAGCTTCCAGATGAACACTGAAGCTTTCTTT. As protein: CASSFQMNTEAFF. Variable domain in full (rest from reference TRBV5-8 and TRBJ1-1): EAGVTQSPTHLIKTRGQQATLRCSPISGHTSVYWYQQALGLGLQFLLWYDEGEERNRGNFPPRFSGRQFPNYSSELNVNALELEDSALYLCASSFQMNTEAFFGQGTRLTVV.

This clonotype was recorded a few times. The chain carries TRBV5-1 and TRBJ1-1; TRBD1 is a possible D gene (5 bases). Germline-derived CDR1 and CDR2 are SGHRS and YFSETQ. Deletions cut 5 bases from V and 5 bases from J, with 13 bases between. This CDR3 spans 13 amino acids. The CDR3 here is CASSEGFGTEAFF. CDR3 coding DNA: TGCGCCAGCAGTGAGGGGTTCGGGACTGAAGCTTTCTTT.

The chain has TRBV28 and TRBJ2-5; 9 bases fit TRBD2. V was pared by 5 bases and J by 5 bases, with 6 bases of the junction left unmatched. The CDR3 totals 14 residues. From germline, CDR1 is MDHEN and CDR2 SYDVKM. DNA of the CDR3: TGTGCCAGCAGTCTACGACTAGCGGTGGAGACCCAGTACTTC. Its translation is CASSLRLAVETQYF. The full variable domain, completed using reference TRBV28 and TRBJ2-5, is DVKVTQSSRYLVKRTGEKVFLECVQDMDHENMFWYRQDPGLGLRLIYFSYDVKMKEKGDIPEGYSVSREKKERFSLILESASTNQTSMYLCASSLRLAVETQYFGPGTRLLVL.

This chain joins TRBV10-1 and TRBJ2-3, with D perhaps TRBD1 (6 bases). Germline loops: CDR1 WNHNN, CDR2 SYGVQD (reference sequence). This CDR3 comprises 21 residues. V shed 2 bases and J shed 0 bases, with 27 bases lying between them. Here the CDR3 DNA reads TGCGCCAGCAGTGAGCCAACCGCGGACAGTGAGTCCGAAACTAGCACAGATACGCAGTATTTT. Encoded protein: CASSEPTADSESETSTDTQYF.

By frequency in the sample, this clonotype is medium-sized. The rearrangement links TRBV19 to TRBJ2-1; maybe TRBD1 (5 bases). V was shortened by 5 bases and J by 3 bases, with 14 bases between the two germline ends. The CDR3 has 15 amino acids. Looked up from germline, CDR1 is LNHDA and CDR2 is SQIVND (reference sequence). CDR3 sequence: CASSQTQTDYNEQFF. CDR3 coding DNA: TGTGCCAGTAGTCAAACACAGACAGACTACAATGAGCAGTTCTTC.

The chain is built from TRBV13 and TRBJ1-6; 11 positions match TRBD1. CDR1 is PRHDT, CDR2 FYEKMQ, per germline (reference sequence). The CDR3 sequence is 16 residues long. V dropped 5 bases and J dropped 5; count of bases not matched to a gene: 5. CDR3 coding DNA: TGTGCCAGCAGCCTTGGACAGGGGGCGAATAATTCACCCCTCCACTTT. It is translated as CASSLGQGANNSPLHF.

The chain uses TRBV28 and TRBJ1-5; D gene unclear. The germline V gene has CDR1 MDHEN and CDR2 SYDVKM. Trimming left V 5 bases short and J 5 bases short, with 19 bases between. CDR3 length: 16 amino acids. Written as DNA, the CDR3 is TGTGCCAGCAGTCTTGCGGTTGGTACTTTAGATCAGCCCCAGCATTTT. Amino acid sequence: CASSLAVGTLDQPQHF.

This clonotype has just a few counts. The chain uses TRBV30 and TRBJ2-7; D may correspond to TRBD1 or TRBD2 (5 bases each). V lost 5 bases and J lost 9, with 17 bases in between. Looked up from germline, CDR1 is GTSNPN and CDR2 is SVGIG (reference sequence). The CDR3 runs 12 residues. The CDR3, as DNA: TGTGCCTGGGGGGCGGGTTTTGTGGCGCAGTACTTC. As protein: CAWGAGFVAQYF.

This clonotype was observed at least ten times. Written as DNA, the CDR3 is TGTGCCAGCAGGGACCGGGACGGCCGAACTAGCGGGGGGCCGTTCTTC. This sequence encodes CASRDRDGRTSGGPFF. V is TRBV2 and J is TRBJ2-1, with TRBD2 matching 12 bases. Germline-derived CDR1 and CDR2 are SNHLY and FYNNEI. The CDR3 runs to 16 residues. J lost 15 bases, V lost 6 bases, and 18 bases had no gene match. Full variable domain (missing parts from reference TRBV2 and TRBJ2-1): EPEVTQTPSHQVTQMGQEVILRCVPISNHLYFYWYRQILGQKVEFLVSFYNNEISEKSEIFDDQFSVERPDGSNFTLKIRSTKLEDSAMYFCASRDRDGRTSGGPFFGPGTRLTVL.

The gene calls are TRBV30 and TRBJ1-5, with D unclear. Germline loops: CDR1 GTSNPN, CDR2 SVGIG (reference sequence). This CDR3 is built from 13 residues. The V gene lost 0 bases and the J gene lost 3 bases, with 6 bases spanning the gap. CDR3 sequence reads: CAWSVRNNQPQHF. In DNA form, the CDR3 reads TGTGCCTGGAGTGTGCGCAACAATCAGCCCCAGCATTTT.

This clonotype was recorded a few times. The chain recombines TRBV12-5 with TRBJ1-5, with D perhaps TRBD1 (6 bases). Trimming removed 6 bases at V and 7 bases at J, with 16 bases between. Per the germline V gene, CDR1 is LGHNT and CDR2 is FRNRAP. The CDR3 consists of 14 residues. CDR3 in amino acids: CASGEGVGGQPQHF. The CDR3 DNA follows: TGTGCTAGTGGCGAGGGGGTAGGAGGGCAGCCCCAGCATTTT.